The source of this T cell receptor (beta chain) is a study of shared clonotypes between healthy human individuals. On this clone: Its target is unknown.

Study processing details: Quality scores were absent from the junction-only immunoSEQ sequences, so filtering differed. Assay: immunoSEQ multiplex PCR; the TCRdb copy retains only in-frame clones and omits some. V, J and clone size reflect that table, while D and trimming were determined from the DNA. The sample comprises nearly 500,000 clones, over 65% of which are singletons, and 10% to 15% rests with the top ten. General study points: Sampling was confined to blood; repertoires within tissues likely differ.

This receptor was obtained from a woman aged 40-49 years in good health. Some clones in this sample may be carry-over from other donors' samples. Sequencing input: PBMCs.

CDR3 amino acids: CASSLAGSGFEQYF. The CDR3 DNA reads as TGTGCCAGCAGCTTAGCCGGGAGCGGCTTCGAGCAGTACTTC. V is TRBV7-2 and J is TRBJ2-7, with D perhaps TRBD2 (6 bases). Trimming shortened V by 0 bases and J by 6 bases, and 12 bases separated the two germline ends. Germline V gene sequence: CDR1 SGHTA, CDR2 FQGNSA. CDR3 length: 14 amino acids.